One sample yielded the 17 T cell receptor beta chains listed below, sequenced in a study of OX40 agonist ivuxolimab in advanced cancers. Sequenced by immunoSEQ multiplex PCR; TCRdb stores in-frame clones only, minus some. The top ten hold roughly 8.6% of the sample, which has tens of thousands of clones, over 80% seen once. The sample here was CD4+ or CD8+ T cells sorted from blood, taken in a trial of the OX40 agonist ivuxolimab. Receptors were obtained from an adult with an advanced solid tumor such as melanoma, head and neck, liver or kidney cancer.

The J gene is TRBJ1-1, the V gene TRBV7-9, with TRBD1 identical over 8 bases. CDR1 is SEHNR, CDR2 FQNEAQ, per germline (reference sequence). CDR3 size: 13 residues. V gave up 11 bases and J gave up 5 bases; unmatched junction bases: 10. The DNA of the CDR3 is TGTGCCGCCGGGCAGGGGGCCACGACTGAAGCTTTCTTT. It encodes CAAGQGATTEAFF.

This chain connects TRBV7-7 to TRBJ1-2; D gene ambiguous. CDR3 length: 16 residues. Germline V gene lookup returns CDR1 SSHAT and CDR2 FNYEAQ (reference sequence). V was shortened by 0 bases and J by 0 bases, with 11 bases between the two germline ends. The chain's CDR3 is CASSLASGRTNYGYTF. CDR3 nucleotide sequence: TGTGCCAGCAGCTTAGCGTCAGGCAGGACTAACTATGGCTACACCTTC.

This clone was detected only once. The genes are TRBV19 and TRBJ1-2, with 8 bases lining up with TRBD1. Germline V lookup: CDR1 LNHDA, CDR2 SQIVND (reference sequence). The V gene end was trimmed by 7 bases and the J gene end by 7 bases; junction bases not matched to a gene: 23. The CDR3 extends over 18 amino acids. CDR3 in DNA: TGTGCCAGTAACGTTCATTCCCTCGACAGGGGTGGAAGGAGTGGCTACACCTTC. Translating gives CASNVHSLDRGGRSGYTF. Filled out from reference TRBV19 and TRBJ1-2, the complete variable domain reads DGGITQSPKYLFRKEGQNVTLSCEQNLNHDAMYWYRQDPGQGLRLIYYSQIVNDFQKGDIAEGYSVSREKKESFPLTVTSAQKNPTAFYLCASNVHSLDRGGRSGYTFGSGTRLTVV.

This clone was seen just once. The chain combines TRBV19 with TRBJ2-3, with D perhaps TRBD1 (5 bases). Trimming removed 5 bases at V and 4 bases at J, with 10 bases between. Germline V gene data show CDR1 as LNHDA and CDR2 as SQIVND (reference sequence). The CDR3 length is 13 residues. The CDR3 is CASSEGAADTQYF. Written as DNA, the CDR3 is TGTGCCAGTAGTGAAGGGGCCGCAGATACGCAGTATTTT. The full variable domain, rest sourced from reference TRBV19 and TRBJ2-3, is DGGITQSPKYLFRKEGQNVTLSCEQNLNHDAMYWYRQDPGQGLRLIYYSQIVNDFQKGDIAEGYSVSREKKESFPLTVTSAQKNPTAFYLCASSEGAADTQYFGPGTRLTVL.

Remarks on this clone: This same CDR3 is encoded by further DNA sequences in the sample. The J gene is TRBJ2-1, the V gene TRBV6-5, with D possibly matching TRBD2 (6 bases). V lost 6 bases, J lost 0 bases, and 12 bases lay in between. Germline V gene lookup returns CDR1 MNHEY and CDR2 SVGAGI. The CDR3 contains 15 residues. In nucleotides, the CDR3 is TGTGCCAGCAGCCAAGACGGGAGCTCCTACAATGAGCAGTTCTTC. The encoded protein is CASSQDGSSYNEQFF.

This chain uses TRBV27 with TRBJ1-4; D ambiguous. The germline gives CDR1 MNHEY, CDR2 SMNVEV (reference sequence). This CDR3 has 13 amino acids. V was trimmed by 4 bases and J by 7 bases, leaving 10 bases between them. CDR3 sequence (DNA): TGTGCCAGCAGTTGGGGTTCCTCTGAAAAACTGTTTTTT. Its protein is CASSWGSSEKLFF.

This clone was recorded once. The chain couples TRBV29-1 to TRBJ2-3; 11 bases fit TRBD2. The CDR3 spans 13 residues. CDR1 and CDR2 from the germline V gene are SQVTM and ANQGSEA. Trimming removed 4 bases from V and 5 bases from J; junction bases left unmatched: 2. The CDR3 loop reads CSVGLAGGDTQYF. The CDR3, as DNA: TGCAGCGTTGGTCTAGCGGGGGGAGATACGCAGTATTTT.

This clone was recorded only once. This rearrangement joins TRBV6-6 to TRBJ2-7; 7 nucleotides agree with TRBD2. The V gene end was trimmed by 6 bases and the J gene end by 7 bases; junction bases not matched to a gene: 9. This CDR3 region has 13 residues. CDR1 and CDR2 from the germline V gene are MNHNY and SVGAGI (reference sequence). The CDR3 DNA is TGTGCCAGCAGACCACTACTGGGGGGGGAGCAGTACTTC. Translation: CASRPLLGGEQYF.

The genes are TRBV4-3 and TRBJ1-6, with D possibly TRBD1 on 5 matching bases. The CDR3 length is 21 residues. Trimming stripped 0 bases from V and 0 bases from J, with 21 bases between. Per the germline V gene, CDR1 is LGHNA and CDR2 is YSLEER. The CDR3 loop reads CASSQEAAGGRASSYNSPLHF. Here the CDR3 DNA reads TGCGCCAGCAGCCAAGAAGCGGCCGGCGGCAGGGCGAGCTCCTATAATTCACCCCTCCACTTT.

This chain uses TRBV7-9 with TRBJ2-3, with a possible D match to TRBD2 (6 bases). This CDR3 contains 14 residues. Trimming took 4 bases from V and 1 from J, leaving 9 bases between them. In germline, CDR1 is SEHNR, CDR2 FQNEAQ (reference sequence). The chain's CDR3 is CASSSPGGTDTQYF. CDR3 DNA: TGTGCCAGCAGCTCGCCGGGGGGCACAGATACGCAGTATTTT.

J is TRBJ1-4 and V is TRBV4-3, with 7 nucleotides matching TRBD1. After removal of 3 bases from V and 8 bases from J, the junction contained 6 bases not matched to a gene. This CDR3 is built from 14 residues. Looked up from germline, CDR1 is LGHNA and CDR2 is YSLEER. The CDR3 region is CASSQVQGDEKLFF. CDR3 nucleotides: TGCGCCAGCAGCCAGGTTCAGGGGGACGAAAAACTGTTTTTT.

This chain's CDR3 is CSAAVNTEAFF. In DNA, the CDR3 is TGCAGCGCTGCAGTAAACACTGAAGCTTTCTTT. The chain carries TRBV29-1 and TRBJ1-1; D remains ambiguous. The CDR3 has 11 amino acids. The germline V gene has CDR1 SQVTM and CDR2 ANQGSEA. Trimming took 7 bases from V and 2 from J, leaving 8 bases between them.

The V call is TRBV27, the J call TRBJ2-7, with a weak D call TRBD1 (6 bases). The CDR3 length is 14 residues. Germline CDR1 and CDR2: MNHEY and SMNVEV (reference sequence). The V end was cut by 3 bases, the J end by 0 bases, with 9 bases between. The CDR3 is CASSFQGSSYEQYF. The CDR3, as DNA: TGTGCCAGCAGTTTTCAGGGGAGCTCCTACGAGCAGTACTTC.

The J gene is TRBJ1-5, the V gene TRBV19; D gene uncertain. There are 13 residues in the CDR3. V was pared by 2 bases and J by 4 bases, with 6 bases between. Germline V gene sequence: CDR1 LNHDA, CDR2 SQIVND (reference sequence). Here the CDR3 reads CASSIIENQPQHF. For the CDR3, the DNA is TGTGCCAGTAGTATAATCGAGAATCAGCCCCAGCATTTT.

The chain employs TRBV6-5 and TRBJ1-3; D call uncertain. This CDR3 is 12 amino acids long. V dropped 6 bases and J dropped 0 bases, with 3 bases sitting between them. Germline loops: CDR1 MNHEY, CDR2 SVGAGI. CDR3 protein: CASRASGNTIYF. Written as DNA, the CDR3 is TGTGCCAGCAGAGCCTCTGGAAACACCATATATTTT.

The J gene is TRBJ2-5, the V gene TRBV27; D is unresolved. This CDR3 is built from 13 residues. CDR1 and CDR2 from the germline V gene are MNHEY and SMNVEV (reference sequence). Trimming shortened V by 5 bases and J by 5 bases, and 12 bases separated the two germline ends. CDR3 in DNA: TGTGCCAGCAGTAAAGTCTGGGCGGAGACCCAGTACTTC. Protein: CASSKVWAETQYF.

V gene TRBV19 combines with J gene TRBJ2-7; tentatively, D is TRBD1 (5 bases). Germline lookup yields CDR1 LNHDA and CDR2 SQIVND (reference sequence). CDR3 size: 14 residues. V lost 1 base to trimming and J lost 3 bases, with 10 bases between them. The CDR3 is CASSIADSFYEQYF. Written as DNA, the CDR3 is TGTGCCAGTAGTATAGCTGACAGTTTCTACGAGCAGTACTTC.